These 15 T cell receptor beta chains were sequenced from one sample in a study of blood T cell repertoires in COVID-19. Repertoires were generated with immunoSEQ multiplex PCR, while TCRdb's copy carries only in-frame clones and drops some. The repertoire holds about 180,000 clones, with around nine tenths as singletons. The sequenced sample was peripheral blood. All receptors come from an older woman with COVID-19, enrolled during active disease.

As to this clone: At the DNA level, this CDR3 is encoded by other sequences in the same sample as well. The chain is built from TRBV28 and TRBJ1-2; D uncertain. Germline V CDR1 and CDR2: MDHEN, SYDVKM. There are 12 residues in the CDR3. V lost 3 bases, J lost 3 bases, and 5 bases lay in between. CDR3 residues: CASSLRDYGYTF. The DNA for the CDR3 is TGTGCCAGCAGTTTGAGGGACTATGGCTACACCTTC.

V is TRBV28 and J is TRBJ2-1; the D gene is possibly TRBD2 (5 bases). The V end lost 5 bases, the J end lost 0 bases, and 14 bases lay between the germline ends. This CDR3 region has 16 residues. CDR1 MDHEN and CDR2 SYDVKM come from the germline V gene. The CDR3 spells CASSDPTGNSYNEQFF. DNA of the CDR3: TGTGCCAGCAGTGACCCGACGGGAAACTCCTACAATGAGCAGTTCTTC.

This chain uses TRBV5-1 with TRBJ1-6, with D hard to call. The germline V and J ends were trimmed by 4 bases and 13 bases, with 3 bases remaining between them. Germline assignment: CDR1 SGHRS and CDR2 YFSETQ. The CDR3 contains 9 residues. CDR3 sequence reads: CASSLPLHF. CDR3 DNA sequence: TGCGCCAGCAGCCTCCCCCTCCACTTT.

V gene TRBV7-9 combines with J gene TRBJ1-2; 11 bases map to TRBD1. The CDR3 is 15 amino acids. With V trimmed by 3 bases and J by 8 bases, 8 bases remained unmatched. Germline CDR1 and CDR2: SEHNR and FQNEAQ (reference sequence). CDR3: CASSFPGQGALGYTF. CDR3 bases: TGTGCCAGCAGCTTCCCTGGACAGGGGGCGTTGGGCTACACCTTC.

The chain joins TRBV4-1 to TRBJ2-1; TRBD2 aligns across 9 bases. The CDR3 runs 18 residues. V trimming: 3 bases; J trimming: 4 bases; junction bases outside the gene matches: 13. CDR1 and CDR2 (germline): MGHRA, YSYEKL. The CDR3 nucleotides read TGCGCCAGCAGCCAGAGGTCCGGGACTAGCTCGGGATACAATGAGCAGTTCTTC. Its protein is CASSQRSGTSSGYNEQFF.

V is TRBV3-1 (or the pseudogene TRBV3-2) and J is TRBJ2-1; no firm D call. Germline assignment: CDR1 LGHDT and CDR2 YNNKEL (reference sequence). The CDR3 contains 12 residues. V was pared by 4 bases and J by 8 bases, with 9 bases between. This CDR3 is CASSLTVDEQFF. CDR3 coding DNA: TGTGCCAGCAGCCTTACAGTCGATGAGCAGTTCTTC.

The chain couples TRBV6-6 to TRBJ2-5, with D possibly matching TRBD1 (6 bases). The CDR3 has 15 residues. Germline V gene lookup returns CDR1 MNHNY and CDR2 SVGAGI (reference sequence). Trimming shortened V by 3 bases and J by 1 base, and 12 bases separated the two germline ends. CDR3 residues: CASSYSRDTQETQYF. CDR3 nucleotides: TGTGCCAGCAGTTATTCCAGGGACACCCAAGAGACCCAGTACTTC.

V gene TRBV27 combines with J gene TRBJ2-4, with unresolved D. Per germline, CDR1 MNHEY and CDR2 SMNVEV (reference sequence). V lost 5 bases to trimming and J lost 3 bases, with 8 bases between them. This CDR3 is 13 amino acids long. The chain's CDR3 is CASSELVKNIQYF. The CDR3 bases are TGTGCCAGCAGTGAGCTGGTCAAAAACATTCAGTACTTC.

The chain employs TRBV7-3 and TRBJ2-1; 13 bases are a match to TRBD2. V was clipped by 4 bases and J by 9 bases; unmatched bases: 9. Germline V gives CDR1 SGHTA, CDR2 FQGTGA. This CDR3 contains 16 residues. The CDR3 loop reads CASSWKGTSGKGEQFF. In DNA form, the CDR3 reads TGTGCCAGCAGCTGGAAGGGGACTAGCGGGAAGGGTGAGCAGTTCTTC.

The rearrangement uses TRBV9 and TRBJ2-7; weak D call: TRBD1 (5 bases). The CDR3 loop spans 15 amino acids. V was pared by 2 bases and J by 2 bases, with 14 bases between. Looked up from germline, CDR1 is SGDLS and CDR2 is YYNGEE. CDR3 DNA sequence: TGTGCCAGCAGCGTGACTGAAGGCAGGGCCTACGAGCAGTACTTC. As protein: CASSVTEGRAYEQYF.

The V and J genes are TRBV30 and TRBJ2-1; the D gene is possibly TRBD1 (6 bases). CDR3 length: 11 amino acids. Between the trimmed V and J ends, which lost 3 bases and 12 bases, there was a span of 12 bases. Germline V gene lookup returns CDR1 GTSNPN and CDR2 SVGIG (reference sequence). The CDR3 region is CAWRAGVLQFF. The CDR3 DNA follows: TGTGCCTGGAGAGCAGGGGTTTTGCAGTTCTTC.

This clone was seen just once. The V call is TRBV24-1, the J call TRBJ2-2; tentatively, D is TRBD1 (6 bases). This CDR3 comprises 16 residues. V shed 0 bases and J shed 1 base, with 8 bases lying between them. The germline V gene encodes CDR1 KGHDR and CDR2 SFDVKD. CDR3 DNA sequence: TGTGCCACCAGTGATTTGCGGACAGAGAACACCGGGGAGCTGTTTTTT. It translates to CATSDLRTENTGELFF.

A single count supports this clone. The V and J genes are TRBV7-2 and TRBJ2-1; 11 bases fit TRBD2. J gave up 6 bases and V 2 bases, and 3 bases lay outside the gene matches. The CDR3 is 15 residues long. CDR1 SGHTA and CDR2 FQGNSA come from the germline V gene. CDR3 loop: CASSLQLAGGNEQFF. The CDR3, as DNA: TGTGCCAGCAGCTTACAGCTAGCGGGAGGCAATGAGCAGTTCTTC.

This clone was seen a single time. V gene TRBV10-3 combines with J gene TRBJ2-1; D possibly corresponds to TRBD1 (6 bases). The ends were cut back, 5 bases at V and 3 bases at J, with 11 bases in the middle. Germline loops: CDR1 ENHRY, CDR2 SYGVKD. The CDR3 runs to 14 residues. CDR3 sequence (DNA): TGTGCCATCAGTCCAGAGGGGGTCTACAATGAGCAGTTCTTC. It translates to CAISPEGVYNEQFF.

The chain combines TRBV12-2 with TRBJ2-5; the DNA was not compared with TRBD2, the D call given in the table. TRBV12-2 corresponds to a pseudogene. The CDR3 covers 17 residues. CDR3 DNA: TGTGCAAGTCGCTTAGACGTGCTAGCGGGAGGGTGGGAGACCCAGTACTTC. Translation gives CASRLDVLAGGWETQYF.